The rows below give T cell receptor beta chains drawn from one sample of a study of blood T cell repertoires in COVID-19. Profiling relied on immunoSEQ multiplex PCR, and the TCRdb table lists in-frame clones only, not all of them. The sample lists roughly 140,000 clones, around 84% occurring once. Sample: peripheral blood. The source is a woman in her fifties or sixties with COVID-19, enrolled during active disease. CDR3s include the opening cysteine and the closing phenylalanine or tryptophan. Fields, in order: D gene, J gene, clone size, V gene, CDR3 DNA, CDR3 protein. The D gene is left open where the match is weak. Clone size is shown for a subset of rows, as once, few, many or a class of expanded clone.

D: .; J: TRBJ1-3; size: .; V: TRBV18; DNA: TGTGCCAGCTCACCACCTGAAGTGAGGGCCTGGGACACCATATATTTT; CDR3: CASSPPEVRAWDTIYF
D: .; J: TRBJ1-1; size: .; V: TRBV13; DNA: TGTGCCAGCAGCCTAGACTTCTTGAACACTGAAGCTTTCTTT; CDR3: CASSLDFLNTEAFF
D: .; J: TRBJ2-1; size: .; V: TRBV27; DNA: TGTGCCAGCAGTTTGGGAGGGGGCTACAATGAGCAGTTCTTC; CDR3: CASSLGGGYNEQFF
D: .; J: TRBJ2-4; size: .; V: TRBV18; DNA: TGTGCCAGCTCACCCGACCCCTTCGGGGCCAAAAACATTCAGTACTTC; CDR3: CASSPDPFGAKNIQYF
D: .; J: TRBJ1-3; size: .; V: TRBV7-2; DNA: TGTGCCAGCAGCTCCGGGATCCTCACTGGAAACACCATATATTTT; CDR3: CASSSGILTGNTIYF
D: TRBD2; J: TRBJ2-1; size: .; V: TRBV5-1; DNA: TGCGCCAGCAGCCGACTAGCGGTCACCTACAATGAGCAGTTCTTC; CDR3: CASSRLAVTYNEQFF
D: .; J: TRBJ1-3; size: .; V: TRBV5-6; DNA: TGTGCCAGCAGCTTTTCAGGGTCTGGAAACACCATATATTTT; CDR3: CASSFSGSGNTIYF
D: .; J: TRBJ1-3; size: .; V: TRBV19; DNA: TGTGCCAGTAAATGGAGCATCTCTGGAAACACCATATATTTT; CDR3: CASKWSISGNTIYF
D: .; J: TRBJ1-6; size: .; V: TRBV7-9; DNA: TGTGCCAGCAGCGACCGACAGACAGGATATAATTCACCCCTCCACTTT; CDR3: CASSDRQTGYNSPLHF
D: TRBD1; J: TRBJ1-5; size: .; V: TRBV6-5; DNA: TGTGCCAGCAGCCCAGACAGGGGGCAGCCCCAGCATTTT; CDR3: CASSPDRGQPQHF
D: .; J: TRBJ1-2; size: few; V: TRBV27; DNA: TGTGCCAGCAGTTTATCGATAGGGGGTCTTGGCTACACCTTC; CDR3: CASSLSIGGLGYTF
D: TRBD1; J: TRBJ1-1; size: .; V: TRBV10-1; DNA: TGCGCCAGCTCCTGGGGGACAGCGGTGATGCTAGCTTTCTTT; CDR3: CASSWGTAVMLAFF
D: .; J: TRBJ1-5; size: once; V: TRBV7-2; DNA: TGTGCCAGCAGCCTCCCACATAGCAATCAGCCCCAGCATTTT; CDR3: CASSLPHSNQPQHF
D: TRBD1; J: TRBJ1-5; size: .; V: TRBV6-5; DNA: TGTGCCAGCAGTTCACAGGGGGGGGGCAATCAGCCCCAGCATTTT; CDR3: CASSSQGGGNQPQHF
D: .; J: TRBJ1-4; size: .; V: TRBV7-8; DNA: TGTGCCAGCAGCCCCGGGACAGAAAAACTGTTTTTT; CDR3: CASSPGTEKLFF
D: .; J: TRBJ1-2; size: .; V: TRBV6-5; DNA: TGTGCCAGCAGTCAGTCCCCAGGAGGCTATGGCTACACCTTC; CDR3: CASSQSPGGYGYTF
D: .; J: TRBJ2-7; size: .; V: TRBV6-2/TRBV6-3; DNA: TGTGCCAGCAGTTACACCGGGACACAAATCTACGAGCAGTACTTC; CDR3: CASSYTGTQIYEQYF
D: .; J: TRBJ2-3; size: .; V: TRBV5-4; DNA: TGTGCCAGCAGCGAATCCGTCGTGGACACAGGCACAGATACGCAGTATTTT; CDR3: CASSESVVDTGTDTQYF
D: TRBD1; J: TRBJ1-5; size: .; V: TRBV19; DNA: TGTGCCAGTACTGTGACAGGGGGCCGCAATCAGCCCCAGCATTTT; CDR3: CASTVTGGRNQPQHF
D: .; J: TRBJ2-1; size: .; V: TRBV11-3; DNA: TGTGCCAGCAGCTTCGGCAGGGGAACGAATGAGCAGTTCTTC; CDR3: CASSFGRGTNEQFF
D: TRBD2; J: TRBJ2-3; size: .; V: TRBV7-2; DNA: TGTGCCAGCAGCTTAGTTGGACTAGCGGGAGGGGGTAAGACAGATACGCAGTATTTT; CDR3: CASSLVGLAGGGKTDTQYF
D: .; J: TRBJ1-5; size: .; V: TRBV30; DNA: TGTGCCTGGAGTGAAGACAGGTACAATCAGCCCCAGCATTTT; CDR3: CAWSEDRYNQPQHF
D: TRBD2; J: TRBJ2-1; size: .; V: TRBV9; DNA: TGTGCCAGCAGCGTAGGAGGGACTAGCGTCTACAATGAGCAGTTCTTC; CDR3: CASSVGGTSVYNEQFF
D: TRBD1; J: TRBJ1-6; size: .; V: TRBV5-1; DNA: TGCGCCAGCAGCGACACAGGGGCCAGGGATTCACCCCTCCACTTT; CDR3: CASSDTGARDSPLHF
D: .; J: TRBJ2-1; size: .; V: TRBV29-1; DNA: TGCAGCGTTCGGATTGGACAGTATAGCGATGAGCAGTTCTTC; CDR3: CSVRIGQYSDEQFF
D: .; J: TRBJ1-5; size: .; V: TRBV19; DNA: TGTGCCAGTAGTAGTCTCCCCTTCGGCAATCAGCCCCAGCATTTT; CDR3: CASSSLPFGNQPQHF
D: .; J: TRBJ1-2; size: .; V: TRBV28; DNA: TGTGCCAGCATCCAGGACAGAGTCTATGGCTACACCTTC; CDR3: CASIQDRVYGYTF
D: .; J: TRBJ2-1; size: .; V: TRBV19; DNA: TGTGCCAGCAAATTGGGGAGAACTAGGGATGAGCAGTTCTTC; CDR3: CASKLGRTRDEQFF
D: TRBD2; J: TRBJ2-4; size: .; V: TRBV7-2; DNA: TGTGCCAGCAGCTTCGTAGCGGGGGGACGATTAGCCAAAAACATTCAGTACTTC; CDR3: CASSFVAGGRLAKNIQYF
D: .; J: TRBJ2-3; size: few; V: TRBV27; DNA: TGTGCCAGCAGCACAGGGTTTATAGATACGCAGTATTTT; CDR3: CASSTGFIDTQYF
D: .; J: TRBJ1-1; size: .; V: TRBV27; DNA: TGTGCCAGCGGCCTCCCGGGCATGAGGGCCACTGAAGCTTTCTTT; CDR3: CASGLPGMRATEAFF
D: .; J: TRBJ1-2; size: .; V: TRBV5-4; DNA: TGTGCCAGCAGCCCCCGGGACAAAGGTCTCTATGGCTACACCTTC; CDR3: CASSPRDKGLYGYTF
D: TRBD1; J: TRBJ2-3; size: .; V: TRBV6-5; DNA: TGTGCCAGCAGTAGGACAGGGACAGATACGCAGTATTTT; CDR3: CASSRTGTDTQYF
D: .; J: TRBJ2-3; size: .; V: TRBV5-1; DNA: TGCGCCAGCAGCCCCCAACTAGGCACAGATACGCAGTATTTT; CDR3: CASSPQLGTDTQYF
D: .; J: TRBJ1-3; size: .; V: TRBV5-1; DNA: TGCGCCAGCAGCTTGGAGCGGGAGGCTGGAAACACCATATATTTT; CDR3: CASSLEREAGNTIYF
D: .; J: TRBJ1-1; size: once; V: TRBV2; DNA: TGTGCCAGCAGTGTTTCTCCAGGGGACACTGAAGCTTTCTTT; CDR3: CASSVSPGDTEAFF
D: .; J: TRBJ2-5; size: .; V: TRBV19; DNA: TGTGCCAGTAGTATAGGGGCAGAAGAGACCCAGTACTTC; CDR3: CASSIGAEETQYF
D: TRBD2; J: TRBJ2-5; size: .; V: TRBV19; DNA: TGTGCCAGTAAGTCTAGCGGGACTCAAGAGACCCAGTACTTC; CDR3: CASKSSGTQETQYF
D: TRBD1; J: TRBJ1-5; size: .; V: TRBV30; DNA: TGTGCCTTATCGAACAGGGGTGGCAATCAGCCCCAGCATTTT; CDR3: CALSNRGGNQPQHF
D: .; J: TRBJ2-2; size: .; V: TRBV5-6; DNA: TGTGCCAGCAGCGGGGGACAATTCACCGGGGAGCTGTTTTTT; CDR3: CASSGGQFTGELFF
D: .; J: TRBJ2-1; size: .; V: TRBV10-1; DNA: TGCGCCAGCAGTGTGCCAGGGGTCAATGAGCAGTTCTTC; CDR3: CASSVPGVNEQFF
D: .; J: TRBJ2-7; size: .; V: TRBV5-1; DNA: TGCGCCAGCAGCTTGGAGGGGCAGACATACGAGCAGTACTTC; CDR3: CASSLEGQTYEQYF
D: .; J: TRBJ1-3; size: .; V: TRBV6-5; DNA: TGTGCCAGCACTACAACGGGAGACGGAAACACCATATATTTT; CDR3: CASTTTGDGNTIYF
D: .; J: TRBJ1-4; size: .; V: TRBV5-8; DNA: TGTGCCAGCAGCTCCCCCGAGGCGAAGCGGAGAGAAAAACTGTTTTTT; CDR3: CASSSPEAKRREKLFF
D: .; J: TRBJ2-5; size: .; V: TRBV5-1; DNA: TGCGCCAGCAGCTTGGTGATGTCGGGAGCAGAGACCCAGTACTTC; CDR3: CASSLVMSGAETQYF
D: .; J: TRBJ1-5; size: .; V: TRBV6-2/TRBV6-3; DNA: TGTGCCAGCAGTACAACAAACATGGACAGAACCAATCAGCCCCAGCATTTT; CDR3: CASSTTNMDRTNQPQHF
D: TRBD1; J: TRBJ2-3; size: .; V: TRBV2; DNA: TGTGCCAGCAGTGTCCGGGACAGGGGTCGAGATACGCAGTATTTT; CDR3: CASSVRDRGRDTQYF